A selection of T cell receptor beta chains follows, all from one sample in a study of blood T cells in healthy people across ages. Each CDR3 protein is one row after TCRdb ran MiXCR on the 5' RACE reads. The sample lists roughly 410,000 distinct CDR3 sequences, 52% occurring once. The sequenced material came from blood. The source is a man between 60 and 75 years old in good health. The CDR3 runs from the conserved cysteine through the conserved F or W. The D gene is left open where the match is weak. The size of a clone is reported for some rows only, either as once, few or many, or as a class for expanded clones.

abundance,j_gene,v_gene,d_gene,CDR3aa,CDR3nt
few,TRBJ2-7,TRBV29-1,NA,CSVEADPLEQYF,TGCAGCGTTGAGGCCGACCCTCTTGAGCAGTACTTC
NA,TRBJ1-1,TRBV2,TRBD1,CASRRDRGRMSTEAFF,TGTGCCAGCAGGCGAGACAGGGGGCGAATGAGCACTGAAGCTTTCTTT
NA,TRBJ2-7,TRBV29-1,TRBD1,CSVGDRVNEQYF,TGCAGCGTTGGGGACAGGGTGAATGAGCAGTACTTC
once,TRBJ2-6,TRBV10-3,TRBD1,CAISQPGGAGANVLTF,TGTGCCATCAGCCAACCAGGGGGCGCTGGGGCCAACGTCCTGACTTTC
NA,TRBJ2-7,TRBV29-1,TRBD1,CSVSGQGTCNEQYF,TGCAGCGTATCGGGACAGGGAACCTGCAATGAGCAGTACTTC
few,TRBJ2-7,TRBV27,NA,CASSLASGASDEQYF,TGTGCCAGCAGTTTGGCCTCAGGGGCTAGCGACGAGCAGTACTTC
NA,TRBJ2-1,TRBV6-2/TRBV6-3,TRBD2,CASSYSGGRGPNEQFF,TGTGCCAGCAGTTACTCAGGCGGGAGAGGTCCCAATGAGCAGTTCTTC
NA,TRBJ2-1,TRBV6-1,TRBD2,CASSGSGGGAAYNEQFF,TGTGCCAGCAGTGGCAGCGGGGGGGGCGCTGCCTACAATGAGCAGTTCTTC
NA,TRBJ2-4,TRBV4-2,TRBD2,CASSPQILADLAKNIQYF,TGTGCCAGCAGCCCACAAATACTAGCGGATCTAGCCAAAAACATTCAGTACTTC
NA,TRBJ1-2,TRBV7-2,NA,CASSATDSGGYTF,TGTGCCAGCAGCGCTACCGACTCGGGTGGCTACACCTTC
NA,TRBJ2-7,TRBV10-3,NA,CAISEKEKQYF,TGTGCCATCAGTGAGAAGGAGAAGCAGTACTTC
NA,TRBJ2-7,TRBV12-3/TRBV12-4,TRBD1,CASSSRGQGSYEQYF,TGTGCCAGCAGTTCCAGGGGGCAGGGGTCCTACGAGCAGTACTTC
NA,TRBJ2-3,TRBV20-1,TRBD2,CSASGPEREGILYSTDTQYF,TGCAGTGCTAGTGGCCCAGAGCGGGAGGGGATTCTTTATAGCACAGATACGCAGTATTTT
few,TRBJ2-7,TRBV5-1,NA,CASSLEGMGYEQYF,TGCGCCAGCAGCTTGGAGGGAATGGGCTACGAGCAGTACTTC
NA,TRBJ1-2,TRBV2,TRBD1,CASSGAGTGYGYTF,TGTGCCAGCAGCGGGGCCGGGACAGGGTATGGCTACACCTTC
NA,TRBJ1-1,TRBV5-8,TRBD1,CASSPGQGLANTEAFF,TGTGCCAGCAGCCCTGGACAGGGGCTAGCGAACACTGAAGCTTTCTTT
NA,TRBJ1-2,TRBV19,TRBD1,CASSRDRGPGGYGYTF,TGTGCCAGTTCCCGGGACAGGGGACCCGGGGGCTATGGCTACACCTTC
once,TRBJ1-4,TRBV29-1,NA,CSVGKGEKLFF,TGCAGCGTAGGAAAGGGTGAAAAACTGTTTTTT
few,TRBJ1-2,TRBV6-1,NA,CASSEPLDSRWGYTF,TGTGCCAGCAGCGAGCCTCTTGACAGCCGATGGGGCTACACCTTC
NA,TRBJ2-5,TRBV15,NA,CATSRALGLGQETQYF,TGTGCCACCAGCAGAGCGCTGGGTCTCGGCCAAGAGACCCAGTACTTC
NA,TRBJ2-5,TRBV10-3,NA,CAISESAGRTKETQYF,TGTGCCATCAGTGAGTCGGCGGGACGTACCAAAGAGACCCAGTACTTC
NA,TRBJ1-2,TRBV6-5,NA,CASSYSGRRGYGYTF,TGTGCCAGCAGTTACTCGGGCAGGCGGGGCTATGGCTACACCTTC
few,TRBJ2-7,TRBV7-2,TRBD2,CASSSRGTSGNEQYF,TGTGCCAGCAGCTCACGAGGGACTAGCGGCAATGAGCAGTACTTC
NA,TRBJ2-1,TRBV10-3,TRBD2,CAISSSGNEQFF,TGTGCCATCAGTTCTAGCGGCAATGAGCAGTTCTTC
NA,TRBJ2-5,TRBV2,TRBD2,CATLLGGRKTQYF,TGTGCCACCCTTTTGGGGGGGAGAAAGACCCAGTACTTC
NA,TRBJ2-3,TRBV11-2,NA,CASSFPNVLRGGTQYF,TGTGCCAGCAGCTTCCCTAATGTACTCAGGGGAGGTACGCAGTATTTT
few,TRBJ2-7,TRBV6-2/TRBV6-3,TRBD1,CASSYSRGPDYEQYF,TGTGCCAGCAGTTACAGCAGGGGGCCGGACTACGAGCAGTACTTC
NA,TRBJ2-6,TRBV29-1,NA,CAATGANVPTF,TGCGCTGCTACTGGGGCCAACGTCCCGACTTTC
NA,TRBJ2-3,TRBV29-1,TRBD2,CSVASGGATDTQYF,TGCAGCGTTGCTAGCGGGGGGGCCACAGATACGCAGTATTTT
NA,TRBJ2-1,TRBV20-1,TRBD2,CSASGGGTAFYNEQFF,TGCAGTGCTAGTGGGGGGGGGACTGCCTTCTACAATGAGCAGTTCTTC
NA,TRBJ2-3,TRBV20-1,NA,CSASRGVGGDTQYF,TGCAGTGCCTCTCGAGGGGTCGGGGGAGATACGCAGTATTTT
NA,TRBJ2-3,TRBV5-1,TRBD2,CASSLAFGSGTSTDTQYF,TGCGCCAGCAGCTTGGCCTTTGGTAGCGGGACGAGCACAGATACGCAGTATTTT
once,TRBJ2-1,TRBV12-3/TRBV12-4,NA,CASSSGGHEQFF,TGTGCCAGCAGTTCCGGAGGGCATGAGCAGTTCTTC
once,TRBJ2-1,TRBV7-2,NA,CASSLASDYSYNEQFF,TGTGCCAGCAGCTTAGCTTCGGACTACTCCTACAATGAGCAGTTCTTC
once,TRBJ2-7,TRBV5-1,TRBD2,CASSLSGGSSYEQYF,TGCGCCAGCAGCTTGTCAGGCGGGAGCTCCTACGAGCAGTACTTC
NA,TRBJ1-2,TRBV6-5,NA,CASSYRGGAYGYTF,TGTGCCAGCAGTTACAGAGGGGGGGCCTATGGCTACACCTTC